Listed below are T cell receptor beta chains from one sample, sequenced in a study of T cells in Graves' hyperthyroidism and ophthalmopathy. TCRdb re-analysed the multiplex PCR reads in MiXCR, keeping a single row per CDR3 protein. The sample shows 300,000 to 450,000 distinct CDR3 sequences, around 13% of them seen only once. The sample was blood. The receptors come from a woman between 18 and 29 years old with Graves' hyperthyroidism. CDR3s include the opening cysteine and the closing phenylalanine or tryptophan. A D gene is named only where the DNA matches it firmly. The size field is filled for only some rows; it gives once, few, many or a size class.

CSAQTSGVTGELFF	TGCAGTGCTCAAACTAGCGGGGTCACCGGGGAGCTGTTTTTT	many	TRBD2	TRBV20-1	TRBJ2-2
CASMIGGPNEQFF	TGTGCCAGCATGATAGGAGGGCCCAATGAGCAGTTCTTC	many	-	TRBV12-3/TRBV12-4	TRBJ2-1
CASSAGQGAFTEAFF	TGTGCCAGCAGCGCGGGACAGGGGGCTTTCACTGAAGCTTTCTTT	many	TRBD1	TRBV28	TRBJ1-1
CSARSMVRAGTGELFF	TGCAGTGCTAGATCCATGGTTAGGGCCGGGACCGGGGAGCTGTTTTTT	many	-	TRBV20-1	TRBJ2-2
CASGLSVTRMNTEAFF	TGTGCTAGTGGTTTGTCCGTGACAAGGATGAACACTGAAGCTTTCTTT	many	-	TRBV12-5	TRBJ1-1
CASSSLRDSPYTF	TGTGCCAGCAGTTCCCTTAGGGACTCACCCTACACCTTC	many	-	TRBV6-2/TRBV6-3	TRBJ1-2
CASSWGFDQPQHF	TGTGCCAGCAGTTGGGGTTTCGATCAGCCCCAGCATTTT	many	-	TRBV6-2/TRBV6-3	TRBJ1-5
CSARPGTGAYEQYF	TGCAGTGCTAGACCCGGGACAGGGGCCTACGAGCAGTACTTC	-	TRBD1	TRBV20-1	TRBJ2-7
CASIRTGGTEAFF	TGTGCCAGCATTCGGACAGGGGGCACTGAAGCTTTCTTT	many	TRBD1	TRBV6-1	TRBJ1-1
CASSPPADYGYTF	TGCGCCAGCAGCCCCCCTGCGGACTATGGCTACACCTTC	many	-	TRBV4-1	TRBJ1-2
CASSLGPLPYEQYF	TGTGCCAGCAGTTTGGGACCCTTACCCTACGAGCAGTACTTC	many	-	TRBV28	TRBJ2-7
CASRISGGGSYNEQFF	TGTGCCAGCAGGATCTCAGGGGGCGGTTCCTACAATGAGCAGTTCTTC	-	TRBD1	TRBV12-3/TRBV12-4	TRBJ2-1
CAWSVSGLYGYTF	TGTGCCTGGAGTGTATCAGGGCTCTATGGCTACACCTTC	-	-	TRBV30	TRBJ1-2
CASRPDLASYEQYF	TGCGCCAGCCGCCCCGATTTAGCCAGCTACGAGCAGTACTTC	many	-	TRBV5-1	TRBJ2-7
CATSQGNQPQHF	TGTGCCACCAGCCAGGGTAATCAGCCCCAGCATTTT	many	-	TRBV24-1	TRBJ1-5
CASSYSTAAGAPTF	TGTGCCAGCAGTTACTCGACCGCGGCCGGGGCGCCCACCTTC	many	-	TRBV6-5	TRBJ1-2
CASSPTPHEQYF	TGTGCCAGCAGCCCCACGCCCCACGAGCAGTACTTC	-	-	TRBV27	TRBJ2-7
CASSTRTGNTIYF	TGTGCCAGCAGCACGCGGACGGGAAACACCATATATTTT	-	-	TRBV7-9	TRBJ1-3